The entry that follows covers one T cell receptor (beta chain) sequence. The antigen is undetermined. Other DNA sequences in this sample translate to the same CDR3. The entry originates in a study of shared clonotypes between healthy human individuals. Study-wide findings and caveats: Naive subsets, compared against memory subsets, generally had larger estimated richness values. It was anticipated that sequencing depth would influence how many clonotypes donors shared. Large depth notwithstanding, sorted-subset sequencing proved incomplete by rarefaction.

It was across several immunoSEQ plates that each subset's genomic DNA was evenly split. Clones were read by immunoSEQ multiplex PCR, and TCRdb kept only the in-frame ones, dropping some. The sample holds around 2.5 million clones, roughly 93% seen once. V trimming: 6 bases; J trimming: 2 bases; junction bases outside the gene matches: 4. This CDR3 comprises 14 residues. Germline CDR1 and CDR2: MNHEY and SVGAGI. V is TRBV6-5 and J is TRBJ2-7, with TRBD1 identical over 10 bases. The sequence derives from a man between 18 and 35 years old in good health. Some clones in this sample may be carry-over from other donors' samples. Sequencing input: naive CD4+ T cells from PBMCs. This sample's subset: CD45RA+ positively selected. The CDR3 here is CASRRDRGTYEQYF. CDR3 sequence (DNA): TGTGCCAGCAGACGGGACAGGGGAACCTACGAGCAGTACTTC.